A single sample is the source of the 24 T cell receptor beta chains below, sequenced in a study of T cell responses to AZD1222 COVID-19 vaccine (dated by TCRdb to the early 2020s). Receptor amplification or capture employed the immunoSEQ multiplex PCR assay. Entries here come from immuneACCESS through TCRdb and include only in-frame sequences with V and J called. Some clones fail to appear in such tables; in the studies checked, an unresolved V gene covers under half of the shortfall, and the cause of the remainder is unknown. In all, the sample holds 85,000 to 90,000 clones, and approximately 89% of those were seen once. The ten largest clones represent approximately 5.3% of the sample. The meaning of the sample's time point label: about 28 days (+/-7) after the second vaccine dose. The sample was peripheral blood, taken 28 days after the second AZD1222 dose. These TCRs come from an adult who received the AZD1222 COVID-19 vaccine.

The chain joins TRBV19 to TRBJ1-2; D is perhaps TRBD1 (5 bases). Germline CDR1 is LNHDA and CDR2 is SQIVND (reference sequence). V was trimmed by 5 bases and J by 6 bases, leaving 16 bases between them. This CDR3 comprises 14 residues. CDR3 amino acids: CASSVGAFLNGYTF. The CDR3 bases are TGTGCCAGTAGTGTAGGGGCATTCTTAAATGGCTACACCTTC.

This clone was detected only once. The genes are TRBV3-1 (or the pseudogene TRBV3-2) and TRBJ1-5; D is uncertain. The germline gives CDR1 LGHDT, CDR2 YNNKEL (reference sequence). The length of the CDR3 is 13 residues. V shed 0 bases and J shed 4 bases, with 4 bases lying between them. CDR3 loop: CASSQDLNQPQHF. The CDR3 DNA reads TGTGCCAGCAGCCAAGATTTGAATCAGCCCCAGCATTTT.

The rearrangement uses TRBV5-1 and TRBJ1-4, with 8 bases fitting TRBD1. CDR3 length: 20 residues. Trimming at V came to 4 bases and at J to 0 bases, leaving 17 bases not matched to a gene. The germline V gene has CDR1 SGHRS and CDR2 YFSETQ. Here the CDR3 DNA reads TGCGCCAGCAGCCCAGCAATAATACAGGGGACAGGCGCAACTAATGAAAAACTGTTTTTT. It translates to CASSPAIIQGTGATNEKLFF. Supplemented by reference TRBV5-1 and TRBJ1-4, the full variable domain reads KAGVTQTPRYLIKTRGQQVTLSCSPISGHRSVSWYQQTPGQGLQFLFEYFSETQRNKGNFPGRFSGRQFSNSRSEMNVSTLELGDSALYLCASSPAIIQGTGATNEKLFFGSGTQLSVL.

The V gene is TRBV5-6, the J gene TRBJ2-1; TRBD2 agrees at 14 bases. This CDR3 is 17 amino acids long. Germline assignment: CDR1 SGHDT and CDR2 YYEEEE. Germline trimming cut 2 bases from V and 4 bases from J; bases unmatched to any gene: 5. The CDR3 spells CASSFGTSGGRYNEQFF. The CDR3 nucleotides read TGTGCCAGCAGCTTTGGGACTAGCGGGGGCCGATACAATGAGCAGTTCTTC.

The chain recombines TRBV4-3 with TRBJ1-6, with a possible D match to TRBD1 (6 bases). CDR3 length: 17 residues. Germline-derived CDR1 and CDR2 are LGHNA and YSLEER. V was pared by 0 bases and J by 13 bases, with 22 bases between. CDR3 loop: CASSQDLHITGNEPLHF. DNA for the CDR3: TGCGCCAGCAGCCAAGATCTTCATATAACAGGGAATGAGCCCCTCCACTTT.

The rearrangement uses TRBV19 and TRBJ1-1, with no clear D. CDR1 is LNHDA and CDR2 is SQIVND in the germline V gene (reference sequence). Trimming removed 1 base at V and 4 bases at J, with 10 bases between. This CDR3 comprises 14 residues. This chain's CDR3 is CASSIVAGPTEAFF. CDR3 nucleotides: TGTGCCAGTAGTATAGTAGCTGGGCCCACTGAAGCTTTCTTT.

The CDR3 DNA is TGTGCCAACCTCAAAGTGTGTGGGGACACCGAGCAGTACTTC. This codes for CANLKVCGDTEQYF. The chain is built from TRBV9 and TRBJ2-7; tentative D call: TRBD1 (6 bases). V lost 9 bases and J lost 6, with 22 bases in between. This CDR3 region has 14 residues. Germline loops: CDR1 SGDLS, CDR2 YYNGEE.

The chain couples TRBV3-1 (or the pseudogene TRBV3-2) to TRBJ2-1; 9 bases agree with TRBD2. The V segment lost 4 bases and the J segment 10 bases; nucleotides outside the gene matches: 5. CDR1 is LGHDT, CDR2 YNNKEL, per germline (reference sequence). There are 13 residues in the CDR3. The CDR3 bases are TGTGCCAGCAGCCCGACTAGCGGAGGAGAGCAGTTCTTC. Its translation is CASSPTSGGEQFF.

This chain links TRBV19 with TRBJ1-1, with D unclear. V was cut by 8 bases and J by 1 base, with 14 bases left in between. The CDR3 has 14 amino acids. CDR1 is LNHDA, CDR2 SQIVND, per germline (reference sequence). CDR3 loop: CASSGGRKNTEAFF. The CDR3 DNA sequence: TGTGCCAGTTCGGGCGGCAGGAAGAACACTGAAGCTTTCTTT.

V is TRBV29-1 and J is TRBJ1-2; unclear D gene. Germline V gene sequence: CDR1 SQVTM, CDR2 ANQGSEA. This CDR3 contains 13 residues. The V gene lost 7 bases and the J gene lost 1 base, with 13 bases spanning the gap. The DNA of the CDR3 is TGCAGCGGGATGGAGTATGATAACTATGGCTACACCTTC. It specifies CSGMEYDNYGYTF.

The chain is built from TRBV6-1 and TRBJ2-2; 9 bases line up with TRBD2. Per the germline V gene, CDR1 is MNHNS and CDR2 is SASEGT. The CDR3 length is 16 residues. The J segment lost 6 bases and the V segment lost 4 bases, leaving 9 bases of the junction unmatched. CDR3 in amino acids: CASSATAGGAPGELFF. The CDR3 coding sequence is TGTGCCAGCAGTGCCACGGCGGGGGGGGCCCCCGGGGAGCTGTTTTTT.

J is TRBJ2-7 and V is TRBV30, with 7 bases fitting TRBD1. The CDR3 has 12 residues. V was pared by 3 bases and J by 2 bases, with 1 base of the junction left unmatched. The germline CDR1 and CDR2 sequences are GTSNPN and SVGIG (reference sequence). CDR3 sequence reads: CAWRGTAYEQYF. In nucleotides, the CDR3 is TGTGCCTGGAGGGGGACAGCCTACGAGCAGTACTTC. Full variable domain (rest looked up from reference TRBV30 and TRBJ2-7): SQTIHQWPATLVQPVGSPLSLECTVEGTSNPNLYWYRQAAGRGLQLLFYSVGIGQISSEVPQNLSASRPQDRQFILSSKKLLLSDSGFYLCAWRGTAYEQYFGPGTRLTVT.

Note on this clone: One junction end does not reproduce the germline sequence, and a read error may be involved. This chain joins TRBV24-1 and TRBJ2-3; D remains ambiguous. Looked up from germline, CDR1 is KGHDR and CDR2 is SFDVKD. CDR3 length: 16 residues. As DNA, the CDR3 is TGTGCCACCTGTGATTCTCACTCCCTTGACACAGATACGCAGTATTTT. Its translation is CATCDSHSLDTDTQYF.

The J gene is TRBJ2-2, the V gene TRBV5-4; D might be TRBD1 or TRBD2, each matching 6 bases. Germline CDR1 SGHNT, CDR2 YYREEE (reference sequence). The CDR3 spans 15 residues. V lost 2 bases, J lost 6 bases, and 14 bases lay in between. The CDR3 DNA is TGTGCCAGCAGCTTCGGGGGCCATACCTCCGGGGAGCTGTTTTTT. Its protein product is CASSFGGHTSGELFF.

The chain combines TRBV2 with TRBJ2-7; 12 positions agree with TRBD1. J was trimmed by 6 bases and V by 6 bases; bases with no gene match: 6. The CDR3 runs 14 residues. Germline CDR1 is SNHLY and CDR2 is FYNNEI. The CDR3 DNA follows: TGTGCCAGCAGCGCCGGGACAGGGGGCTCCGAGCAGTACTTC. It codes for CASSAGTGGSEQYF.

The chain has TRBV2 and TRBJ1-6; D gene unclear. Trimming removed 6 bases at V and 3 bases at J, with 12 bases between. This CDR3 region has 15 residues. Per germline, CDR1 SNHLY and CDR2 FYNNEI. CDR3 bases: TGTGCCAGCAGGGCCTTCGGGCGCTATAATTCACCCCTCCACTTT. Its translation: CASRAFGRYNSPLHF.

The sample holds a few counts of this clone. This chain connects TRBV4-1 to TRBJ2-7; possible D gene TRBD2, 6 bases. The CDR3 length is 19 residues. Trimming shortened V by 0 bases and J by 5 bases, and 26 bases separated the two germline ends. Germline V gene data show CDR1 as MGHRA and CDR2 as YSYEKL. CDR3 nucleotide sequence: TGCGCCAGCAGCCAAGATGCCCCGGGGATGGTGAGGAGGGCCCACGAGCAGTACGTC. Protein sequence: CASSQDAPGMVRRAHEQYV.

The chain combines TRBV6-5 with TRBJ1-1; no clear D gene. The ends were cut back, 6 bases at V and 3 bases at J, with 11 bases in the middle. Germline CDR1 is MNHEY and CDR2 is SVGAGI. The CDR3 is 13 residues long. CDR3 region: CASSKTVDTEAFF. The CDR3 nucleotides read TGTGCCAGCAGCAAGACGGTGGACACTGAAGCTTTCTTT.

The J gene is TRBJ2-3, the V gene TRBV9; D ambiguous. V was clipped by 2 bases and J by 0 bases, with 10 bases between them. The V gene's germline CDR1 is SGDLS and CDR2 YYNGEE. The CDR3 runs 15 residues. Here the CDR3 reads CASSVYGWSTDTQYF. The CDR3 DNA reads as TGTGCCAGCAGCGTGTACGGGTGGAGCACAGATACGCAGTATTTT.

The CDR3 DNA reads as TGTGCCAGCAGTGAAGGGCGTATCGAGATCATGAACACTGAAGCTTTCTTT. This codes for CASSEGRIEIMNTEAFF. The chain recombines TRBV2 with TRBJ1-1; D not resolved. Germline values: CDR1 SNHLY, CDR2 FYNNEI. The CDR3 extends over 17 amino acids. The V end was cut by 1 base, the J end by 0 bases, with 15 bases between.

V gene TRBV7-9 combines with J gene TRBJ2-7, with 8 nucleotides matching TRBD1. CDR1 and CDR2 (germline): SEHNR, FQNEAQ (reference sequence). The CDR3 length is 14 residues. V lost 4 bases, J lost 7 bases, and 9 bases stayed unmatched. The CDR3 reads CASSSDRVMKEQYF. The DNA of the CDR3 is TGTGCCAGCAGCTCGGACAGGGTCATGAAAGAGCAGTACTTC.

The chain uses TRBV13 and TRBJ1-1; a possible D gene is TRBD1 (5 bases). Germline CDR1 is PRHDT and CDR2 is FYEKMQ (reference sequence). The V gene lost 0 bases and the J gene lost 6 bases, with 14 bases spanning the gap. The CDR3 covers 15 residues. DNA of the CDR3: TGTGCCAGCAGCTTAGGTTTGCAGGGAGGAGCTGAAGCTTTCTTT. Translation: CASSLGLQGGAEAFF.

The genes are TRBV28 and TRBJ2-7, with 10 bases fitting TRBD1. V shed 6 bases and J 2 bases; nucleotides not matched to a gene: 7. This CDR3 is built from 15 residues. Germline-derived CDR1 and CDR2 are MDHEN and SYDVKM. CDR3 in amino acids: CASSLPGTGAYEQYF. The CDR3 region has the DNA TGTGCCAGCAGCTTACCCGGGACAGGGGCCTACGAGCAGTACTTC.

The chain uses TRBV12-5 and TRBJ1-6; 8 bases line up with TRBD1. Looked up from germline, CDR1 is LGHNT and CDR2 is FRNRAP. J gave up 10 bases and V 0 bases, and 14 bases lay outside the gene matches. The CDR3 runs 18 residues. CDR3 nucleotides: TGTGCTAGTGGTTTGGTACTATTCAGGGGGCCTTTTCACTCACCCCTCCACTTT. It translates to CASGLVLFRGPFHSPLHF.